One and the same sample provided the 14 T cell receptor beta chains below, sequenced in a study of post-analysis software for immune sequencing data. These TCRs' antigens remain unknown. Prepared TCR beta cDNA libraries contained unique molecular identifiers. TCRdb independently ran MiXCR on the PCR reads; one entry per CDR3 protein. The sample includes approximately 160,000 distinct CDR3 sequences, over 25% of them seen just once. Study-level results: A handful of TRBV segments appeared more often in patients than in controls, and TRBV5-6, TRBV5-1 and TRBV20-1 were among these.

The material sequenced was blood. The receptors were sampled from a girl aged 10 to 17 with multiple sclerosis.

The rearrangement uses TRBV14 and TRBJ2-1, with D maybe TRBD2 (6 bases). V dropped 7 bases and J dropped 7 bases, with 20 bases sitting between them. The germline V gene encodes CDR1 SGHDN and CDR2 FVKESK. The CDR3 extends over 15 amino acids. For the CDR3, the DNA is TGTGCCAGCAATGGGGCTCCGGGAGTTAGAAATGAGCAGTTCTTC. Amino acid sequence: CASNGAPGVRNEQFF.

This clonotype was found many times. This sequence joins TRBV5-1 and TRBJ1-2; D gene unclear. Germline loops: CDR1 SGHRS, CDR2 YFSETQ. Trimming left V 2 bases short and J 4 bases short, with 21 bases between. This CDR3 has 17 residues. The CDR3 loop reads CASSLHPRNRTTYGYTF. The CDR3 region has the DNA TGCGCCAGCAGCTTACATCCGCGTAATCGTACCACCTATGGCTACACCTTC.

This clonotype occurred many times. This chain uses TRBV7-3 with TRBJ2-1, with 11 bases matching TRBD2. There are 15 residues in the CDR3. The junction had 4 bases not matched to a gene; V was cut back by 1 base and J by 8 bases. CDR1 is SGHTA and CDR2 is FQGTGA in the germline V gene. The CDR3 sequence: CASSLIGLAGDEQFF. CDR3 coding DNA: TGTGCCAGCAGCTTAATAGGACTAGCGGGCGATGAGCAGTTCTTC.

With respect to this clonotype: This could be a read error, since a much larger clone is one nucleotide away. V gene TRBV10-3 combines with J gene TRBJ2-1, with D perhaps TRBD2 (6 bases). The CDR3 is made up of 13 amino acids. Between the trimmed V and J ends, which lost 2 bases and 6 bases, there was a span of 8 bases. The V gene's germline CDR1 is ENHRY and CDR2 SYGVKD. The DNA of the CDR3 is TGTGCCATCAGTGAGGGGACTGGCAATGAGCAGTTCTTC. It encodes CAISEGTGNEQFF.

This rearrangement joins TRBV5-1 to TRBJ1-4; D gene uncertain. V was shortened by 0 bases and J by 3 bases, with 9 bases between the two germline ends. Per the germline V gene, CDR1 is SGHRS and CDR2 is YFSETQ. This CDR3 contains 15 residues. CDR3 amino acids: CASSLVAQSNEKLFF. The DNA for the CDR3 is TGCGCCAGCAGCTTGGTTGCACAATCTAATGAAAAACTGTTTTTT. The whole variable domain, filled in from reference TRBV5-1 and TRBJ1-4, reads KAGVTQTPRYLIKTRGQQVTLSCSPISGHRSVSWYQQTPGQGLQFLFEYFSETQRNKGNFPGRFSGRQFSNSRSEMNVSTLELGDSALYLCASSLVAQSNEKLFFGSGTQLSVL.

The chain couples TRBV12-3 or TRBV12-4 to TRBJ1-2; 8 bases fit TRBD1. After removal of 5 bases from V and 6 bases from J, the junction contained 5 bases not matched to a gene. The CDR3 sequence is 13 residues long. CDR3 in amino acids: CASSPDRVHGYTF. Here the CDR3 DNA reads TGTGCCAGCAGTCCGGACAGGGTCCATGGCTACACCTTC.

This clonotype has a count of ten or more. The rearrangement uses TRBV12-3 or TRBV12-4 and TRBJ2-1; D remains ambiguous. There are 12 residues in the CDR3. V was trimmed by 3 bases and J by 9 bases, leaving 9 bases between them. CDR3 bases: TGTGCCAGCAGTTTCCCCCCCGGTGAGCAGTTCTTC. Protein product: CASSFPPGEQFF.

This clonotype has at least ten counts. The genes are TRBV12-3 or TRBV12-4 and TRBJ2-5, with TRBD2 matching over 7 bases. V lost 5 bases, J lost 5 bases, and 8 bases stayed unmatched. This CDR3 has 14 amino acids. In DNA form, the CDR3 reads TGTGCCAGCAGTCCCCGGACTAGATCGGAGACCCAGTACTTC. It encodes CASSPRTRSETQYF.

This clonotype was seen once. The CDR3 DNA reads TGTGCCAGCTCACCTCGGGATGAATCTAATGAAAAACTGTTTTTT. It specifies CASSPRDESNEKLFF. The chain joins TRBV18 to TRBJ1-4, with D unresolved. The CDR3 is 15 residues long. CDR1 is KGHSH and CDR2 is LQKENI in the germline V gene. With 3 bases removed from V and 3 bases from J, the gap between germline ends came to 11 bases.

This clonotype was picked up a small number of times. The gene calls are TRBV9 and TRBJ2-1, with 16 bases matching TRBD2. V lost 2 bases, J lost 9 bases, and 8 bases stayed unmatched. CDR1 SGDLS and CDR2 YYNGEE come from the germline V gene. This CDR3 region has 17 residues. The CDR3 nucleotides are TGTGCCAGCAGCGTCACCGGGACTAGCGGGAGGGGCGTTGAGCAGTTCTTC. Protein product: CASSVTGTSGRGVEQFF.

As concerns this clonotype: One end of the junction does not line up with germline, which may come from a read error. The chain couples TRBV7-9 to TRBJ2-1; the D gene is possibly TRBD2 (5 bases). CDR1 and CDR2 from the germline V gene are SEHNR and FQNEAQ (reference sequence). The CDR3 is 12 amino acids. CDR3 coding DNA: TGTACCAGCAGCTTAGCGCAAGATGAGCAGTTCTTC. It encodes CTSSLAQDEQFF. The complete variable domain, with remaining parts taken from reference TRBV7-9 and TRBJ2-1, reads DTGVSQNPRHKITKRGQNVTFRCDPISEHNRLYWYRQTLGQGPEFLTYFQNEAQLEKSRLLSDRFSAERPKGSFSTLEIQRTEQGDSAMYLCTSSLAQDEQFFGPGTRLTVL.

The chain combines TRBV20-1 with TRBJ1-2; no firm D call. In germline, CDR1 is DFQATT, CDR2 SNEGSKA (reference sequence). CDR3 length: 14 residues. Trimming left V 6 bases short and J 1 base short, with 15 bases between. The CDR3 reads CSASHGRNNYGYTF. CDR3 sequence (DNA): TGCAGTGCCTCCCATGGCCGGAATAACTATGGCTACACCTTC.

In this sample, this clonotype turned up many times. V usage is TRBV6-4 and J usage is TRBJ2-3; D might be TRBD2 (5 bases). The CDR3 extends over 10 amino acids. Trimming stripped 8 bases from V and 9 bases from J, with 9 bases between. CDR1 and CDR2 from the germline V gene are MRHNA and SNTAGT. CDR3 sequence reads: CASWENTQYF. The CDR3 DNA follows: TGTGCCAGCTGGGAGAACACGCAGTATTTT.

About this clonotype itself: Just one base apart from a much larger clone, this may be a read error. The rearrangement uses TRBV9 and TRBJ2-7; D possibly corresponds to TRBD2 (6 bases). Germline values: CDR1 SGDLS, CDR2 YYNGEE. CDR3 length: 15 residues. CDR3 loop: CANSVGGLKRDEQYF. CDR3 DNA sequence: TGTGCCAACAGCGTTGGAGGACTAAAAAGGGACGAGCAGTACTTC.